This TCR beta chain was captured by sequencing in a study of regulatory T cells in long-lasting Graves disease. Study observations and caveats: New patients shared 970 or so public clonotypes, and persistent patients shared more, with over 2,500.

Researchers made TCR beta libraries by using iRepertoire HTBI primers and running Arm-PCR on CDR3 regions. MiXCR, run by TCRdb on the multiplex PCR reads, gives a single entry per CDR3 protein. The sample shows about 660,000 distinct CDR3 sequences, 30% of them seen only once. Time point noted: persistent/refractory GD, antithyroid drugs over 5 years with positive TRAb. Extracted RNA from PBMCs served as the source of the TCR library. Patients were enrolled at an endocrinology department in Xi'an, China. This clonotype has at least ten counts. Antigen: not known. Germline loops: CDR1 SGHAT, CDR2 FQNNGV. The V and J ends lost 4 bases and 4 bases, in that order; junction bases with no gene match: 7. The CDR3 runs to 15 residues.

The sequence derives from a female donor with Graves disease. The sample was peripheral blood mononuclear cells (PBMCs), taken when the disease was refractory, from a patient treated with antithyroid drugs. J is TRBJ2-5 and V is TRBV11-2; 9 bases line up with TRBD2. CDR3 sequence reads: CASSSVRGRGETQYF. The CDR3 DNA reads as TGTGCCAGCAGCTCCGTGCGCGGGAGGGGAGAGACCCAGTACTTC.